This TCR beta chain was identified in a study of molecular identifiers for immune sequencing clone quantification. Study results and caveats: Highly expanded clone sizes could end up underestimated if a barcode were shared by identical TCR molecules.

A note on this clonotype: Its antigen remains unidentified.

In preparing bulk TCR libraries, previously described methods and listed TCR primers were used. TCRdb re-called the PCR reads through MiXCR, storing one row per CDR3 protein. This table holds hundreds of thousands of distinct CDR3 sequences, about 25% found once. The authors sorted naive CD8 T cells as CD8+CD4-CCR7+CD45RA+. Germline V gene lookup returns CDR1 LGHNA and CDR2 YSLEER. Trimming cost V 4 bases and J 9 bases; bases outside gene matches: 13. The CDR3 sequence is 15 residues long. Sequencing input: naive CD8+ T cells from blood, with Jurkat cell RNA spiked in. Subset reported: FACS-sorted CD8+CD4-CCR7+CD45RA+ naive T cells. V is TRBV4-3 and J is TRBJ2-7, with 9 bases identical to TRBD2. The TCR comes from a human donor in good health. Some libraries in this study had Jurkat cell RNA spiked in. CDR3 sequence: CASSPGLAGPWGQYF. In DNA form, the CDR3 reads TGCGCCAGCAGCCCCGGTCTAGCGGGGCCCTGGGGGCAGTACTTC.